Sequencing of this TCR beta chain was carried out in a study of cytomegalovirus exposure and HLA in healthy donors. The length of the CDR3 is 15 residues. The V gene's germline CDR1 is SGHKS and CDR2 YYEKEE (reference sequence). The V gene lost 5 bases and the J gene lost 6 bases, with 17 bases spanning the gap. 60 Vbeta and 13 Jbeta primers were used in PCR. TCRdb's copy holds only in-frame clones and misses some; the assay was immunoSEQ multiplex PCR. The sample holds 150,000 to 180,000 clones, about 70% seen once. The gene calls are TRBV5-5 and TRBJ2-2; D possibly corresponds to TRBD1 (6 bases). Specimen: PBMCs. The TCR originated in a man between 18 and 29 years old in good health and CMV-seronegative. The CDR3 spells CASRVGQTQPGELFF. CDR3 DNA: TGTGCCAGCAGGGTCGGACAGACCCAACCCGGGGAGCTGTTTTTT. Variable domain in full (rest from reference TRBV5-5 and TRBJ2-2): DAGVTQSPTHLIKTRGQQVTLRCSPISGHKSVSWYQQVLGQGPQFIFQYYEKEERGRGNFPDRFSARQFPNYSSELNVNALLLGDSALYLCASRVGQTQPGELFFGEGSRLTVL.